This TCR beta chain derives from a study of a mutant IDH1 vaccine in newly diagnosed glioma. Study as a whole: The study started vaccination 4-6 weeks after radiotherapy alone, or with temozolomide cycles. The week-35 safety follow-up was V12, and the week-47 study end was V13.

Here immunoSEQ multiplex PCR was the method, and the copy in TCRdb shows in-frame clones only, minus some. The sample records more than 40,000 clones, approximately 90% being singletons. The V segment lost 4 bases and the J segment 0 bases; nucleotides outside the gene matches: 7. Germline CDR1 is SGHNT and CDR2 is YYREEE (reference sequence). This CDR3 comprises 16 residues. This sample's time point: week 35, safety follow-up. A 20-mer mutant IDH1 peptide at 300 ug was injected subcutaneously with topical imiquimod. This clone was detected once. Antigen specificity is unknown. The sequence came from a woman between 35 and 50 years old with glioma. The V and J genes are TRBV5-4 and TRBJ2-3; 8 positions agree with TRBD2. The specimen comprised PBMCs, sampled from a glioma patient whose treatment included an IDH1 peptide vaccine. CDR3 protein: CASSPGGPSSTDTQYF. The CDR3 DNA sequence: TGTGCCAGCAGCCCGGGGGGGCCCTCTAGCACAGATACGCAGTATTTT.